This T cell receptor beta chain is from a study of patients and donors after allogeneic stem cell transplantation. TCRdb itself ran the RT-PCR reads through MiXCR, one entry per CDR3 protein. The sample includes roughly 960,000 distinct CDR3 sequences, over 15% of them seen just once. The origin of this receptor is a human donor who was either an allogeneic HSCT recipient or a stem cell or donor lymphocyte infusion donor (not recorded which). It is not recorded whose cells these are; they may come from a transplant donor. Sequenced sample: blood, either unsorted or a sorted T cell fraction (not recorded which).

The CDR3 sequence: CASSQMQIGGTDTQYF. The DNA for the CDR3 is TGTGCCAGCAGCCAAATGCAAATCGGGGGCACAGATACGCAGTATTTT. The chain combines TRBV4-2 with TRBJ2-3; the D gene is possibly TRBD2 (5 bases). The V gene's germline CDR1 is LGHNA and CDR2 YNFKEQ. This CDR3 has 16 amino acids. Between the trimmed V and J ends, which lost 2 bases and 1 base, there was a span of 13 bases.